The present T cell receptor beta chain was sequenced within a study of tumor and adjacent non-tumor tissue in lung cancer. Three rounds of nested PCR, following a modified ARM-PCR protocol, produced the TCRbeta library. TCRdb independently ran MiXCR on the multiplex PCR reads; one entry per CDR3 protein. This sample has tens of thousands of distinct CDR3 sequences, with around 70% found just once. With regard to this clonotype: A single base separates this from a much larger clone, so it may be a read error.

No cell sorting was done before RNA was extracted from the tissue. More than 3 cm separated this lung sample from the edge of the tumor. This CDR3 is 15 amino acids long. Trimming cost V 2 bases and J 1 base, with 14 bases left between them. Per germline, CDR1 GTSNPN and CDR2 SVGIG (reference sequence). This sequence joins TRBV30 and TRBJ2-5; D not resolved. The specimen was distant non-tumor lung tissue. The TCR originated in a woman between 50 and 59 years old with non-small cell lung cancer. CDR3 amino acids: CAWSTRIALQETQYF. The DNA of the CDR3 is TGTGCCTGGAGTACCAGGATAGCACTCCAAGAGACCCAGTACTTC.